The 19 T cell receptor beta chains in this list originate from one sample, sequenced in a study of blood T cell repertoires in COVID-19. Libraries were prepared by immunoSEQ multiplex PCR; TCRdb keeps only in-frame clonotypes and omits some of them. The data show approximately 31,000 clones, approximately 93% seen once. Sequenced input: peripheral blood. Receptors originate from a man aged 55 to 70 with acute or convalescent COVID-19.

This rearrangement joins TRBV5-1 to TRBJ2-7; D call uncertain. Per the germline V gene, CDR1 is SGHRS and CDR2 is YFSETQ. The CDR3 spans 14 residues. The V end was cut by 0 bases, the J end by 3 bases, with 10 bases between. The CDR3 sequence is CASSLEFGNYEQYF. CDR3 nucleotide sequence: TGCGCCAGCAGCTTGGAGTTTGGCAACTACGAGCAGTACTTC.

The CDR3 sequence: CASSYYTQGTGELFF. CDR3 in DNA: TGTGCCAGCAGCTACTACACCCAGGGCACCGGGGAGCTGTTTTTT. The rearrangement links TRBV7-3 to TRBJ2-2; D might be TRBD1 (5 bases). V lost 4 bases, J lost 4 bases, and 13 bases lay in between. The CDR3 runs 15 residues. Germline V lookup: CDR1 SGHTA, CDR2 FQGTGA.

The V and J genes are TRBV11-2 and TRBJ1-2; TRBD1 matches at 9 bases. The CDR3 totals 15 residues. Germline CDR1 and CDR2: SGHAT and FQNNGV. V gave up 5 bases and J gave up 4 bases; unmatched junction bases: 8. For the CDR3, the DNA is TGTGCCAGCAGCAAACGACAGGGGGAGTCCTATGGCTACACCTTC. Translated: CASSKRQGESYGYTF. Filled out from reference TRBV11-2 and TRBJ1-2, the complete variable domain reads EAGVAQSPRYKIIEKRQSVAFWCNPISGHATLYWYQQILGQGPKLLIQFQNNGVVDDSQLPKDRFSAERLKGVDSTLKIQPAKLEDSAVYLCASSKRQGESYGYTFGSGTRLTVV.

The chain links TRBV3-1 (or the pseudogene TRBV3-2) to TRBJ1-2, with 7 bases fitting TRBD1. CDR1 is LGHDT, CDR2 YNNKEL, per germline (reference sequence). The ends lost 2 bases at V and 5 bases at J; junction bases unmatched: 8. The length of the CDR3 is 15 residues. In DNA, the CDR3 is TGTGCCAGCAGCCAATGGACAGGTTTGATGTATGGCTACACCTTC. Protein sequence: CASSQWTGLMYGYTF.

Regarding this clone: The junction departs from the called germline gene at one end, perhaps through a read error. The rearrangement links TRBV6-2 or TRBV6-3 to TRBJ2-7; TRBD1 might be the D (5 bases). Germline assignment: CDR1 MNHEY and CDR2 SVGEGT. The CDR3 loop spans 14 amino acids. CDR3 loop: CAGSYFLVGAEQYF. The CDR3 coding sequence is TGTGCCGGCAGTTATTTTTTAGTAGGGGCCGAGCAGTACTTC.

This chain links TRBV11-2 with TRBJ2-7; 9 bases fit TRBD2. V dropped 4 bases and J dropped 4; count of bases not matched to a gene: 8. The germline CDR1 and CDR2 sequences are SGHAT and FQNNGV. The CDR3 has 15 residues. As DNA, the CDR3 is TGTGCCAGCAGCTCCGGTAGCGGGAGTATATACGAGCAGTACTTC. The encoded protein is CASSSGSGSIYEQYF.

This chain joins TRBV30 and TRBJ2-3, with D tentatively TRBD2 (6 bases). Trimming removed 3 bases from V and 7 bases from J, with 20 bases in between. This CDR3 is 15 amino acids long. The germline CDR1 and CDR2 sequences are GTSNPN and SVGIG (reference sequence). The CDR3 coding sequence is TGTGCCTGGAGGTTACAGAGGCGGAGGGTGAATACGCAGTATTTT. Protein product: CAWRLQRRRVNTQYF.

This chain links TRBV2 with TRBJ2-4; TRBD1 might be the D (5 bases). CDR1 SNHLY and CDR2 FYNNEI come from the germline V gene. The CDR3 has 13 amino acids. The germline V and J ends were trimmed by 2 bases and 5 bases, with 7 bases remaining between them. The CDR3: CASSESRENIQYF. CDR3 sequence (DNA): TGTGCCAGCAGTGAATCCAGGGAAAACATTCAGTACTTC.

The chain recombines TRBV5-6 with TRBJ2-1; D possibly corresponds to TRBD1 (5 bases). Germline CDR1 SGHDT, CDR2 YYEEEE. V was shortened by 0 bases and J by 6 bases, with 10 bases between the two germline ends. CDR3 size: 14 residues. The CDR3 region has the DNA TGTGCCAGCAGCTTGGCAGGGTTAGTCAATGAGCAGTTCTTC. Its protein product is CASSLAGLVNEQFF. The whole variable domain, remainder taken from reference TRBV5-6 and TRBJ2-1, is DAGVTQSPTHLIKTRGQQVTLRCSPKSGHDTVSWYQQALGQGPQFIFQYYEEEERQRGNFPDRFSGHQFPNYSSELNVNALLLGDSALYLCASSLAGLVNEQFFGPGTRLTVL.

V gene TRBV5-1 combines with J gene TRBJ2-1, with 8 bases that match TRBD2. The CDR3 runs to 16 residues. The V gene end was trimmed by 3 bases and the J gene end by 8 bases; junction bases not matched to a gene: 13. Germline V lookup: CDR1 SGHRS, CDR2 YFSETQ. The CDR3: CASSSTNSGTPHEQFF. The DNA of the CDR3 is TGCGCCAGCAGCTCAACAAATAGCGGGACTCCCCATGAGCAGTTCTTC. Full variable domain (missing parts from reference TRBV5-1 and TRBJ2-1): KAGVTQTPRYLIKTRGQQVTLSCSPISGHRSVSWYQQTPGQGLQFLFEYFSETQRNKGNFPGRFSGRQFSNSRSEMNVSTLELGDSALYLCASSSTNSGTPHEQFFGPGTRLTVL.

The rearrangement joins TRBV5-8 to TRBJ1-3; no clear D gene. Per germline, CDR1 SGHTS and CDR2 YDEGEE. Trimming took 4 bases from V and 0 from J, leaving 5 bases between them. This CDR3 is built from 13 residues. CDR3 DNA sequence: TGTGCCAGCAGCCGCGGCTCTGGAAACACCATATATTTT. This translates into CASSRGSGNTIYF.

This sequence joins TRBV2 and TRBJ1-3; a possible D gene is TRBD1 (5 bases). V dropped 3 bases and J dropped 0 bases, with 9 bases sitting between them. The CDR3 is 15 amino acids. Per germline, CDR1 SNHLY and CDR2 FYNNEI. The CDR3 DNA reads as TGTGCCAGCAGTGAGGGACTTATCTCTGGAAACACCATATATTTT. Amino acid sequence: CASSEGLISGNTIYF. The complete variable domain, with remaining parts taken from reference TRBV2 and TRBJ1-3, reads EPEVTQTPSHQVTQMGQEVILRCVPISNHLYFYWYRQILGQKVEFLVSFYNNEISEKSEIFDDQFSVERPDGSNFTLKIRSTKLEDSAMYFCASSEGLISGNTIYFGEGSWLTVV.

V and J are TRBV10-3 and TRBJ2-1; the match to TRBD2 covers 10 bases. The J segment lost 2 bases and the V segment lost 4 bases, leaving 5 bases of the junction unmatched. This CDR3 comprises 16 residues. The germline CDR1 and CDR2 sequences are ENHRY and SYGVKD. Written as DNA, the CDR3 is TGTGCCATCAGTGGTCTAGCGGGGGTGACCTACAATGAGCAGTTCTTC. Translating gives CAISGLAGVTYNEQFF.

V is TRBV7-9 and J is TRBJ2-1, with TRBD2 matching 11 bases. Trimming removed 1 base from V and 9 bases from J; junction bases left unmatched: 14. Germline V CDR1 and CDR2: SEHNR, FQNEAQ (reference sequence). The CDR3 totals 18 residues. The CDR3 bases are TGTGCCAGCAGCTTAGGGACCGGGACTAGCGGTTTTTTTCGTGAGCAGTTCTTC. Encoded protein: CASSLGTGTSGFFREQFF.

The gene calls are TRBV12-3 or TRBV12-4 and TRBJ2-3; no definite D call. The length of the CDR3 is 13 residues. V lost 6 bases to trimming and J lost 3 bases, with 10 bases between them. The chain's CDR3 is CASSLVRTDTQYF. CDR3 nucleotide sequence: TGTGCCAGCAGCCTGGTCAGGACAGATACGCAGTATTTT.

The chain has TRBV10-3 and TRBJ1-2; 7 bases map to TRBD1. This CDR3 comprises 14 residues. The germline gives CDR1 ENHRY, CDR2 SYGVKD. V lost 3 bases and J lost 4; bases outside the gene matches: 5. CDR3 coding DNA: TGTGCCATCAGTGACGGGACAGCTGGCTATGGCTACACCTTC. Amino acid sequence: CAISDGTAGYGYTF.

In its sample, this clone was seen a few times. CDR3 protein: CASSILLTGTAYEQYF. In DNA, the CDR3 is TGTGCCAGTAGTATCCTCCTGACCGGGACAGCCTACGAGCAGTACTTC. This rearrangement joins TRBV19 to TRBJ2-7; TRBD1 agrees at 7 bases. The CDR3 runs 16 residues. Germline V CDR1 and CDR2: LNHDA, SQIVND (reference sequence). The V and J ends lost 3 bases and 2 bases, in that order; junction bases with no gene match: 10.

This rearrangement joins TRBV6-5 to TRBJ1-2; 9 nucleotides align to TRBD1. The CDR3 loop spans 13 amino acids. Germline-derived CDR1 and CDR2 are MNHEY and SVGAGI. Losses at the gene ends were 7 bases for V and 7 bases for J; bases not matched to a gene: 7. CDR3 in DNA: TGTGCCAGCACCCAAGGGACAGGGATTGGCTACACCTTC. Its translation: CASTQGTGIGYTF.

The CDR3 DNA follows: TGTGCCATCAGTCTTGGACAGTGGGGCGGGGAGCTGTTTTTT. It codes for CAISLGQWGGELFF. This chain links TRBV10-3 with TRBJ2-2, with D maybe TRBD1 (6 bases). The ends were cut back, 5 bases at V and 7 bases at J, with 14 bases in the middle. Germline values: CDR1 ENHRY, CDR2 SYGVKD. The CDR3 totals 14 residues.